A single sample gave rise to the 22 T cell receptor beta chains below, sequenced in a study of blood T cell repertoires in COVID-19. Sequencing was performed with immunoSEQ multiplex PCR; in TCRdb, only in-frame clones are kept and a portion is missing. Among 250,000 to 350,000 clones listed, roughly nine tenths were seen once. Sample: PBMCs or T cells enriched from blood (not recorded which). Receptors were obtained from a woman in her thirties who had recovered from COVID-19.

The chain is built from TRBV5-1 and TRBJ1-2; a weak D match, TRBD1 (6 bases). The V end was cut by 5 bases, the J end by 4 bases, with 15 bases between. Germline CDR1 SGHRS, CDR2 YFSETQ. This CDR3 comprises 14 residues. The CDR3 DNA reads as TGCGCCAGCAGACATTCACAGGGCCCCTATGGCTACACCTTC. This sequence encodes CASRHSQGPYGYTF.

The chain links TRBV7-9 to TRBJ1-1; D unclear. V was pared by 4 bases and J by 8 bases, with 14 bases between. This CDR3 has 13 amino acids. Per the germline V gene, CDR1 is SEHNR and CDR2 is FQNEAQ (reference sequence). The CDR3 region is CASSSTRPFEAFF. In DNA form, the CDR3 reads TGTGCCAGCAGCTCTACTAGACCGTTCGAAGCTTTCTTT.

The chain joins TRBV5-5 to TRBJ2-7, with a tentative D call TRBD2 (5 bases). Germline V gene lookup returns CDR1 SGHKS and CDR2 YYEKEE (reference sequence). V lost 0 bases to trimming and J lost 12 bases, with 13 bases between them. The CDR3 totals 12 residues. CDR3 region: CASSLEGLEGYF. CDR3 in DNA: TGTGCCAGCAGCTTGGAGGGCCTTGAGGGGTACTTC.

This clone turned up a few times. The chain joins TRBV29-1 to TRBJ2-7; no clear D gene. Germline V CDR1 and CDR2: SQVTM, ANQGSEA. The CDR3 has 12 amino acids. Trimming took 7 bases from V and 6 from J, leaving 16 bases between them. As DNA, the CDR3 is TGCAGCGCCACCGCCACGGTCGGCGAGCAGTACTTC. It codes for CSATATVGEQYF.

V usage is TRBV4-1 and J usage is TRBJ2-1; 9 bases map to TRBD2. Trimming cost V 2 bases and J 0 bases; bases outside gene matches: 5. The germline V gene encodes CDR1 MGHRA and CDR2 YSYEKL. The CDR3 loop spans 17 amino acids. The CDR3 nucleotides read TGCGCCAGCAGCCAACTAGCGGGGCAGAGCTCCTACAATGAGCAGTTCTTC. Its protein is CASSQLAGQSSYNEQFF.

The chain carries TRBV19 and TRBJ1-2; possibly TRBD1 for D (5 bases). CDR1 LNHDA and CDR2 SQIVND come from the germline V gene (reference sequence). V dropped 7 bases and J dropped 4 bases, with 16 bases sitting between them. The CDR3 is 14 residues long. CDR3: CASTTFDSSYGYTF. CDR3 nucleotides: TGTGCCAGTACCACCTTTGACAGTTCCTATGGCTACACCTTC.

The chain is built from TRBV24-1 and TRBJ2-6, with D hard to call. Germline values: CDR1 KGHDR, CDR2 SFDVKD. The CDR3 is 17 amino acids. Trimming cost V 3 bases and J 0 bases, with 11 bases left between them. The CDR3 loop is CATSDPTTVSGANVLTF. The CDR3, as DNA: TGTGCCACCAGTGATCCCACCACGGTCTCTGGGGCCAACGTCCTGACTTTC.

This clone was counted only a few times. Other DNA sequences in this specimen translate into the identical CDR3. This chain connects TRBV5-1 to TRBJ1-2; 8 nucleotides line up with TRBD1. Germline assignment: CDR1 SGHRS and CDR2 YFSETQ. V shed 4 bases, J shed 1 base, and the junction held 0 bases outside the gene matches. The CDR3 runs 13 residues. In nucleotides, the CDR3 is TGCGCCAGCAGCGGACAGGGTAACTATGGCTACACCTTC. Protein product: CASSGQGNYGYTF.

This chain joins TRBV11-2 and TRBJ2-3, with 8 positions matching TRBD1. CDR3 length equals 15 residues. CDR1 and CDR2 from the germline V gene are SGHAT and FQNNGV. Unmatched junction bases numbered 8, after V lost 5 bases and J lost 4 bases. The CDR3 is CASSPLRGQADTQYF. The CDR3 nucleotides read TGTGCCAGCAGCCCCCTCAGGGGGCAGGCAGATACGCAGTATTTT. Using reference TRBV11-2 and TRBJ2-3 for the parts outside the CDR3, the full variable domain is EAGVAQSPRYKIIEKRQSVAFWCNPISGHATLYWYQQILGQGPKLLIQFQNNGVVDDSQLPKDRFSAERLKGVDSTLKIQPAKLEDSAVYLCASSPLRGQADTQYFGPGTRLTVL.

This sequence joins TRBV7-2 and TRBJ1-2, with 8 bases fitting TRBD1. Germline CDR1 and CDR2: SGHTA and FQGNSA. The CDR3 totals 15 residues. The V and J ends lost 5 bases and 8 bases, in that order; junction bases with no gene match: 13. CDR3 DNA: TGTGCCAGCAGCACCTGGGACAGGCCGGGTGCGGGCTACACCTTC. This codes for CASSTWDRPGAGYTF.

This sequence joins TRBV7-2 and TRBJ2-4, with D tentatively TRBD1 (5 bases). The V gene lost 5 bases and the J gene lost 0 bases, with 20 bases spanning the gap. CDR1 SGHTA and CDR2 FQGNSA come from the germline V gene. The CDR3 loop spans 18 amino acids. The CDR3 bases are TGTGCCAGCAGCCGTCAGGGCCTAAGTTCGAGAGCCAAAAACATTCAGTACTTC. Amino acid sequence: CASSRQGLSSRAKNIQYF.

The rearrangement links TRBV10-3 to TRBJ1-3; 8 positions match TRBD1. Germline loops: CDR1 ENHRY, CDR2 SYGVKD. There are 17 residues in the CDR3. The junction had 15 bases not matched to a gene; V was cut back by 11 bases and J by 0 bases. CDR3 amino acids: CASGSGTGLSSGNTIYF. CDR3 bases: TGTGCCTCCGGAAGCGGGACAGGCCTCAGCTCTGGAAACACCATATATTTT.

V usage is TRBV6-1 and J usage is TRBJ1-2, with TRBD1 identical over 11 bases. CDR1 is MNHNS and CDR2 is SASEGT in the germline V gene. The CDR3 sequence is 14 residues long. J was trimmed by 11 bases and V by 0 bases; bases with no gene match: 5. The CDR3 loop reads CASSEAGTGGRYTF. For the CDR3, the DNA is TGTGCCAGCAGTGAAGCTGGGACAGGGGGACGATACACCTTC.

The chain couples TRBV19 to TRBJ1-4; tentatively, D is TRBD1 (6 bases). V lost 6 bases, J lost 0 bases, and 26 bases lay in between. The V gene's germline CDR1 is LNHDA and CDR2 SQIVND (reference sequence). The CDR3 extends over 20 amino acids. The CDR3 sequence is CASSGQIRFPRSATNEKLFF. In nucleotides, the CDR3 is TGTGCCAGTAGCGGACAGATCCGGTTTCCCCGTTCTGCAACTAATGAAAAACTGTTTTTT.

The rearrangement uses TRBV7-2 and TRBJ1-1; 10 positions agree with TRBD1. CDR3 length: 13 amino acids. Germline V gene sequence: CDR1 SGHTA, CDR2 FQGNSA. V shed 11 bases, J shed 1 base, and the junction held 4 bases outside the gene matches. The CDR3 spells CAGRDRGNTEAFF. CDR3 bases: TGTGCCGGACGGGACAGGGGGAACACTGAAGCTTTCTTT.

This clone was detected only once. The chain is built from TRBV28 and TRBJ1-2; no clear D gene. Trimming pared 6 bases from V and 0 bases from J, leaving 11 bases between. The CDR3 loop spans 14 amino acids. Germline loops: CDR1 MDHEN, CDR2 SYDVKM. The CDR3 DNA reads TGTGCCAGCAGACCCGGTGGTTCTAACTATGGCTACACCTTC. Residues: CASRPGGSNYGYTF.

The gene calls are TRBV4-1 and TRBJ2-5, with TRBD2 matching 15 bases. The J segment lost 5 bases and the V segment lost 1 base, leaving 5 bases of the junction unmatched. This CDR3 comprises 17 residues. CDR1 and CDR2 from the germline V gene are MGHRA and YSYEKL. CDR3 in amino acids: CASSQGTSGGAIETQYF. The CDR3 DNA reads TGCGCCAGCAGCCAAGGGACTAGCGGGGGGGCTATCGAGACCCAGTACTTC.

This rearrangement joins TRBV11-3 to TRBJ2-7; D is unresolved. This CDR3 has 15 amino acids. In germline, CDR1 is SGHNT, CDR2 YENEEA. Trimming cost V 1 base and J 3 bases, with 13 bases left between them. The CDR3 nucleotides read TGTGCCAGCAGCTTAGTTGGCAGATCGGGCTACGAGCAGTACTTC. This codes for CASSLVGRSGYEQYF.

This sequence joins TRBV4-1 and TRBJ2-7; the D gene is possibly TRBD2 (6 bases). The CDR3 length is 15 residues. The V gene's germline CDR1 is MGHRA and CDR2 YSYEKL. Trimming pared 3 bases from V and 2 bases from J, leaving 14 bases between. The CDR3 region has the DNA TGCGCCAGCAGCCAGGCCCCCGGGGGTCCCTACGAGCAGTACTTC. Amino acid sequence: CASSQAPGGPYEQYF.

The J gene is TRBJ2-6, the V gene TRBV30, with D possibly being TRBD1 (6 bases). CDR3 length equals 15 residues. CDR1 is GTSNPN, CDR2 SVGIG, per germline (reference sequence). The V end was cut by 2 bases, the J end by 1 base, with 9 bases between. This CDR3 is CAWSLGGSGANVLTF. As DNA, the CDR3 is TGTGCCTGGAGTCTAGGGGGTTCTGGGGCCAACGTCCTGACTTTC. Combining the CDR3 with reference TRBV30 and TRBJ2-6 gives the whole variable domain SQTIHQWPATLVQPVGSPLSLECTVEGTSNPNLYWYRQAAGRGLQLLFYSVGIGQISSEVPQNLSASRPQDRQFILSSKKLLLSDSGFYLCAWSLGGSGANVLTFGAGSRLTVL.

The CDR3 bases are TGTGCCAGCAGACATAAGGACAGGGGAAACACTGAAGCTTTCTTT. Its translation: CASRHKDRGNTEAFF. V is TRBV3-1 (or the pseudogene TRBV3-2) and J is TRBJ1-1, with 9 bases identical to TRBD1. Trimming took 6 bases from V and 2 from J; bases not matched to a gene: 7. The germline gives CDR1 LGHDT, CDR2 YNNKEL (reference sequence). This CDR3 spans 15 amino acids.

To note about this clone: The sample holds other DNA sequences that translate to the same CDR3. The CDR3 here is CASSLTGGGGNTIYF. DNA for the CDR3: TGTGCCAGCAGCTTGACAGGGGGGGGAGGAAACACCATATATTTT. This sequence joins TRBV7-2 and TRBJ1-3; 9 bases are a match to TRBD1. The CDR3 is 15 residues long. The V gene end was trimmed by 3 bases and the J gene end by 4 bases; junction bases not matched to a gene: 4. CDR1 and CDR2 (germline): SGHTA, FQGNSA. Based on the CDR3 plus reference TRBV7-2 and TRBJ1-3, the full variable domain is GAGVSQSPSNKVTEKGKDVELRCDPISGHTALYWYRQSLGQGLEFLIYFQGNSAPDKSGLPSDRFSAERTGGSVSTLTIQRTQQEDSAVYLCASSLTGGGGNTIYFGEGSWLTVV.